These 12 T cell receptor beta chains were all obtained from the same sample, sequenced in a study of identical twins. MiXCR, applied by TCRdb to the 5' RACE reads, yields one record per CDR3 protein. In the table there are 420,000 or so distinct CDR3 sequences, less than 20% of which are singletons. Sequenced material: naive T cells sorted from blood. All receptors come from a man in his fifties or sixties in good health.

The chain is built from TRBV9 and TRBJ1-2; a possible D gene is TRBD1 (5 bases). Trimming shortened V by 0 bases and J by 2 bases, and 8 bases separated the two germline ends. Germline V CDR1 and CDR2: SGDLS, YYNGEE. CDR3 size: 14 residues. CDR3 loop: CASSVGRANYGYTF. The CDR3 coding sequence is TGTGCCAGCAGCGTAGGCAGGGCCAACTATGGCTACACCTTC.

The chain recombines TRBV12-3 or TRBV12-4 with TRBJ2-7; 12 bases match TRBD1. With 6 bases clipped from V and 6 bases from J, the junction kept 9 bases outside the gene matches. This CDR3 is built from 15 residues. CDR3 sequence (DNA): TGTGCCAGCAGCCGACCCGGGACAGGGGGCTCCGAGCAGTACTTC. Amino acid sequence: CASSRPGTGGSEQYF.

Remarks on this clonotype: A much larger clonotype is one base distant, so this may be a read error. This chain connects TRBV12-3 or TRBV12-4 to TRBJ1-1; D is perhaps TRBD1 (6 bases). The CDR3 length is 14 residues. This chain's CDR3 is CASGTRNGGTEASF. DNA for the CDR3: TGTGCCAGCGGAACTCGAAACGGGGGCACTGAAGCTTCCTTT.

This chain uses TRBV10-3 with TRBJ2-1; 9 bases are shared with TRBD2. The CDR3 extends over 16 amino acids. CDR1 is ENHRY, CDR2 SYGVKD, per germline. V dropped 2 bases and J dropped 9; count of bases not matched to a gene: 11. The CDR3 bases are TGTGCCATCAGTGAGAGGGTAGTAGCGGGGGACATTGAGCAGTTCTTC. It translates to CAISERVVAGDIEQFF.

This clonotype was counted many times. V usage is TRBV20-1 and J usage is TRBJ2-1; D is uncertain. The V and J ends lost 6 bases and 0 bases respectively, with 6 bases between them. In germline, CDR1 is DFQATT, CDR2 SNEGSKA (reference sequence). CDR3 length: 12 residues. This CDR3 is CSAESSYNEQFF. Written as DNA, the CDR3 is TGCAGTGCGGAGAGCTCCTACAATGAGCAGTTCTTC.

The sample holds many counts of this clonotype. CDR3 region: CARGGPLAGYTGELFF. CDR3 nucleotide sequence: TGTGCCAGAGGAGGTCCACTAGCGGGATACACCGGGGAGCTGTTTTTT. The J gene is TRBJ2-2, the V gene TRBV2; 10 bases line up with TRBD2. This CDR3 is 16 amino acids long. Germline V gene sequence: CDR1 SNHLY, CDR2 FYNNEI. Trimming at V came to 9 bases and at J to 3 bases, leaving 10 bases not matched to a gene.

Remarks on this clonotype: Since a much larger clone is just one base distant, this may be a read error. J is TRBJ2-3 and V is TRBV28; D is unclear. The ends were cut back, 3 bases at V and 4 bases at J, with 5 bases in the middle. The CDR3 totals 12 residues. Germline CDR1 and CDR2: MDHEN and SYDVKM. This chain's CDR3 is CASSFWADTQYF. CDR3 DNA sequence: TGTGCCAGCAGTTTTTGGGCAGATACGCAGTATTTT. Variable domain in full (rest from reference TRBV28 and TRBJ2-3): DVKVTQSSRYLVKRTGEKVFLECVQDMDHENMFWYRQDPGLGLRLIYFSYDVKMKEKGDIPEGYSVSREKKERFSLILESASTNQTSMYLCASSFWADTQYFGPGTRLTVL.

This clonotype was counted only a few times. This chain joins TRBV6-5 and TRBJ1-2; 7 bases align to TRBD1. Germline CDR1 MNHEY, CDR2 SVGAGI. Trimming cost V 3 bases and J 8 bases; bases outside gene matches: 6. This CDR3 region has 13 residues. The CDR3: CASSYRGRLGYTF. Written as DNA, the CDR3 is TGTGCCAGCAGTTATAGGGGGCGTCTCGGCTACACCTTC.

This clonotype was counted only a few times. The genes are TRBV5-1 and TRBJ1-1, with D unclear. The V and J ends lost 0 bases and 5 bases respectively, with 5 bases between them. CDR3 size: 12 residues. Germline V gene lookup returns CDR1 SGHRS and CDR2 YFSETQ. In DNA, the CDR3 is TGCGCCAGCAGCTTGGGTGCTACTGAAGCTTTCTTT. It encodes CASSLGATEAFF. Using reference TRBV5-1 and TRBJ1-1 for the parts outside the CDR3, the full variable domain is KAGVTQTPRYLIKTRGQQVTLSCSPISGHRSVSWYQQTPGQGLQFLFEYFSETQRNKGNFPGRFSGRQFSNSRSEMNVSTLELGDSALYLCASSLGATEAFFGQGTRLTVV.

This clonotype came up many times. The rearrangement joins TRBV4-3 to TRBJ1-4; TRBD1 matches 9 bases. The CDR3 covers 15 residues. Germline CDR1 and CDR2: LGHNA and YSLEER. After removal of 3 bases from V and 8 bases from J, the junction contained 7 bases not matched to a gene. This chain's CDR3 is CASSQGQGFGEKLFF. The CDR3 bases are TGCGCCAGCAGCCAGGGACAGGGTTTTGGCGAAAAACTGTTTTTT.

This sequence joins TRBV6-5 and TRBJ2-3, with D uncertain. Germline V CDR1 and CDR2: MNHEY, SVGAGI. The CDR3 is 14 residues long. Trimming removed 3 bases at V and 3 bases at J, with 10 bases between. CDR3 protein: CASSYTPRTDTQYF. CDR3 DNA: TGTGCCAGCAGTTATACCCCCAGGACAGATACGCAGTATTTT.

The table lists this clonotype with many counts. The V and J genes are TRBV5-1 and TRBJ1-5; a possible D gene is TRBD1 (5 bases). Germline loops: CDR1 SGHRS, CDR2 YFSETQ. V was cut by 0 bases and J by 1 base, with 11 bases left in between. The CDR3 runs to 16 residues. CDR3 residues: CASSLAGLDSNQPQHF. The CDR3 DNA reads as TGCGCCAGCAGCTTGGCGGGGCTTGACAGCAATCAGCCCCAGCATTTT. The full variable domain, rest sourced from reference TRBV5-1 and TRBJ1-5, is KAGVTQTPRYLIKTRGQQVTLSCSPISGHRSVSWYQQTPGQGLQFLFEYFSETQRNKGNFPGRFSGRQFSNSRSEMNVSTLELGDSALYLCASSLAGLDSNQPQHFGDGTRLSIL.